These T cell receptor beta chains were read from a single sample in a study of blood T cell repertoires in COVID-19. Produced via immunoSEQ multiplex PCR; TCRdb's table is partial and in-frame only. This sample yields 350,000 or so clones, of which around nine tenths are seen a single time; roughly 4% belongs to the top ten. The sample was peripheral blood. These receptors were collected from an older woman with COVID-19, enrolled during active disease. CDR3s include the opening cysteine and the closing phenylalanine or tryptophan.

v_gene: TRBV4-2; CDR3aa: CASSPPPGFLMNTEAFF
v_gene: TRBV7-6; CDR3aa: CASSGGGSSYNEQFF
v_gene: TRBV7-9; CDR3aa: CASSHVGVGNTEAFF
v_gene: TRBV24-1; CDR3aa: CATSDPKGQGSNQPQHF
v_gene: TRBV5-1; CDR3aa: CASSLGVAPRGSQETQYF
v_gene: TRBV6-5; CDR3aa: CASSYLQNYGYTF
v_gene: TRBV7-9; CDR3aa: CASSQAWVNYGYTF
v_gene: TRBV3-1/TRBV3-2; CDR3aa: CASSQGGIGGYTF
v_gene: TRBV6-5; CDR3aa: CASSYQGPDTEAFF
v_gene: TRBV9; CDR3aa: CASSAGLDNSPLHF
v_gene: TRBV25-1; CDR3aa: CASSETRLDTGELFF
v_gene: TRBV3-1/TRBV3-2; CDR3aa: CASSQAAGGGTEAFF
v_gene: TRBV6-5; CDR3aa: CASTVGRDNYGYTF
v_gene: TRBV12-3/TRBV12-4; CDR3aa: CASSLAPPAEQYF
v_gene: TRBV5-6; CDR3aa: CASSLPTATDSPLHF
v_gene: TRBV19; CDR3aa: CASSILGGHYYGYTF
v_gene: TRBV20-1; CDR3aa: CSASWPDRGRYGYTF
v_gene: TRBV24-1; CDR3aa: CATSDYVRSNEKLFF
v_gene: TRBV9; CDR3aa: CASSGGTGLQGDEQFF
v_gene: TRBV6-5; CDR3aa: CASIRQSDYGYTF
v_gene: TRBV28; CDR3aa: CASILGGSHSNQPQHF
v_gene: TRBV12-5; CDR3aa: CASGLDRTGHNGYTF
v_gene: TRBV18; CDR3aa: CASSPLGGAGTEAFF
v_gene: TRBV25-1; CDR3aa: CASSEFQQNRGRDGYTF
v_gene: TRBV28; CDR3aa: CASRGAGAYGYTF
v_gene: TRBV12-3/TRBV12-4; CDR3aa: CASSRGTGELFF
v_gene: TRBV18; CDR3aa: CASSPTGANPYGYTF
v_gene: TRBV5-8; CDR3aa: CASRRTGGYNYGYTF
v_gene: TRBV5-6; CDR3aa: CASSSRGLAGGDIEQFF
v_gene: TRBV24-1; CDR3aa: CATSDGRGWGNEQFF
v_gene: TRBV7-9; CDR3aa: CASSLTGISNQPQHF
v_gene: TRBV5-4; CDR3aa: CASSRGGTGASIQYF
v_gene: TRBV11-1; CDR3aa: CASGQGSYGYTF
v_gene: TRBV18; CDR3aa: CASSPRTPTYEQYF
v_gene: TRBV9; CDR3aa: CASSAVYTGELFF
v_gene: TRBV28; CDR3aa: CACAALSSGTDTQYF
v_gene: TRBV5-1; CDR3aa: CASSGRLAGGDEQYF
v_gene: TRBV6-4; CDR3aa: CASSPSGGSSYNEQFF
v_gene: TRBV19; CDR3aa: CASSKDRGRTGELFF
v_gene: TRBV7-9; CDR3aa: CASSLQGVAGYTF
v_gene: TRBV28; CDR3aa: CASSLHSAGFGRAAFF
v_gene: TRBV5-1; CDR3aa: CASSPLPGLGNSPLHF
v_gene: TRBV6-5; CDR3aa: CASNPYQYSGNTIYF
v_gene: TRBV24-1; CDR3aa: CATSDRTVRVGDTQYF
v_gene: TRBV9; CDR3aa: CASSVQGGNQPQHF
v_gene: TRBV2; CDR3aa: CASIMGSLTYEQYF
v_gene: TRBV7-2; CDR3aa: CASSQKGGLTEAFF
v_gene: TRBV6-5; CDR3aa: CASRYREGAEAFF
v_gene: TRBV2; CDR3aa: CANRQGFDTEAFF
v_gene: TRBV6-1; CDR3aa: CASSDRAGKRIIYSPLHF
v_gene: TRBV7-9; CDR3aa: CASSFFTGGTGELFF